This entry concerns a single T cell receptor beta chain. Its antigen is currently unknown. A junction boundary mismatches the germline segment, possibly from a read error. Per germline, CDR1 SGHDT and CDR2 YYEEEE. This CDR3 has 14 amino acids. The data were obtained in a study of blood T cells in healthy people across ages. As for the study in general: Template switching picked up about one barcoded beta molecule for each two T cells. Study findings and constraints: When one million T cells were used, diversity estimates were thought to be underestimates. No conclusive comparison of naive versus antigen-experienced cells was possible with unsorted PBMCs.

The second PCR ran roughly 7 to 12 cycles with a sample-barcoded 5' primer and J-beta primers. A single record per CDR3 protein comes from TCRdb applying MiXCR to the 5' RACE reads. The data contain about 2 million distinct CDR3 sequences, around half of them singletons. This TCR was sampled from a woman in her 40s in good health. The chain couples TRBV5-6 to TRBJ2-4; the match to TRBD1 covers 10 bases. The assigned J gene may be wrong: the sequence end matches TRBJ2-7 better. Sequencing used blood. In DNA form, the CDR3 reads TGTGCCGGCAGCCTCGGACAGGGGGCCTACGAGCAGTACTTC. Residues: CAGSLGQGAYEQYF.